This T cell receptor beta chain was sequenced for a study of T cells expressing NK-cell markers. Study information: CD3+CD56+NKG2C+, CD3+CD56+NKG2C- and CD3+CD56-NKG2C+ T cells, once sorted, supplied the TCR beta repertoires. Study results and caveats: The dominant NKG2C+ clonotypes represented about 1.0-7.0% of CD8+ T cells in over 5 donors. What remained unclear was the HCMV specificity of expanded NKG2C+ T cell clones.

TCRdb reprocessed the 5' RACE reads and keeps a single row for each CDR3 protein, giving no DNA. This sample's clone table lists roughly 160,000 distinct CDR3 sequences. To note about this clonotype: Its antigen is unidentified.

Specimen: blood T cells: a sorted CD56 or NKG2C T cell subset, CD4+ or CD8+ T cells, or bulk PBMC T cells (not recorded which). The source of this sequence is a woman aged 18 to 75 in good health.

CDR3 sequence: CASSVGGVDQETQYF. V gene TRBV9 combines with J gene TRBJ2-5; TCRdb gives TRBD2 as the D gene, but with no DNA this cannot be confirmed. Germline CDR1 and CDR2: SGDLS and YYNGEE. The CDR3 is 15 residues long.